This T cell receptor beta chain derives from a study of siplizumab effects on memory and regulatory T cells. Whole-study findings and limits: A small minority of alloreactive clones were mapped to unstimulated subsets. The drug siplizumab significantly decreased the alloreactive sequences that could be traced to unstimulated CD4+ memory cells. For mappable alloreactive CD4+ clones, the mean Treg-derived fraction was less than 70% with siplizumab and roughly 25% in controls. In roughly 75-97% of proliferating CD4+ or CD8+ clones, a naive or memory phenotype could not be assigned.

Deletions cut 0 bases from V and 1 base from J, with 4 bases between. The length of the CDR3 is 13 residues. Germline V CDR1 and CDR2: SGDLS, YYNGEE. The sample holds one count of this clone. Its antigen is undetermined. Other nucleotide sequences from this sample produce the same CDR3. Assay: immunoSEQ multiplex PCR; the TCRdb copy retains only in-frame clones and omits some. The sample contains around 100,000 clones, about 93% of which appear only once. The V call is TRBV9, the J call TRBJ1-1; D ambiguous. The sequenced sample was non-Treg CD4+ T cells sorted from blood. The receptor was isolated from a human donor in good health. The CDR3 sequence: CASSVEGNTEAFF. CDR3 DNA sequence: TGTGCCAGCAGCGTAGAGGGGAACACTGAAGCTTTCTTT.